Following are 20 T cell receptor beta chains from one sample sequenced in a study of cytomegalovirus exposure and HLA in healthy donors. PCR amplification relied on 60 Vbeta primers (plus 13 Jbeta primers). TCRdb keeps only in-frame clones here, not all; method: immunoSEQ multiplex PCR. The sample carries 150,000 to 200,000 clones, 75% to 85% recorded once. Sequencing was carried out using PBMCs. Receptors were obtained from a woman aged 25 to 39 in good health and CMV-seropositive.

The chain uses TRBV28 and TRBJ2-5; 9 bases line up with TRBD1. Germline V CDR1 and CDR2: MDHEN, SYDVKM. The CDR3 contains 15 residues. V was pared by 7 bases and J by 1 base, with 7 bases of the junction left unmatched. The CDR3, as DNA: TGTGCCAGCACCCCGGGACAGGGCGGCCAAGAGACCCAGTACTTC. As protein: CASTPGQGGQETQYF.

The chain is built from TRBV30 and TRBJ2-3, with D possibly TRBD2 on 6 matching bases. V was clipped by 3 bases and J by 3 bases, with 10 bases between them. CDR3 length equals 13 residues. In germline, CDR1 is GTSNPN, CDR2 SVGIG (reference sequence). CDR3 in amino acids: CAWSPTRTDTQYF. CDR3 DNA: TGTGCCTGGAGCCCGACTAGAACAGATACGCAGTATTTT.

The chain is built from TRBV18 and TRBJ2-3, with 12 nucleotides matching TRBD2. The germline gives CDR1 KGHSH, CDR2 LQKENI. The CDR3 is 16 amino acids. With V trimmed by 1 base and J by 4 bases, 3 bases remained unmatched. CDR3 DNA sequence: TGTGCCAGCTCACCACGACTAGCGGGAGTGGCAGATACGCAGTATTTT. As protein: CASSPRLAGVADTQYF.

The chain joins TRBV27 to TRBJ2-1, with no clear D. V was pared by 2 bases and J by 7 bases, with 9 bases between. Germline V gene sequence: CDR1 MNHEY, CDR2 SMNVEV (reference sequence). This CDR3 region has 13 residues. CDR3 nucleotide sequence: TGTGCCAGCAGTTTAGGCATTTTTAATGAGCAGTTCTTC. Its translation: CASSLGIFNEQFF.

The chain joins TRBV27 to TRBJ2-7, with D possibly matching TRBD2 (5 bases). This CDR3 is 15 amino acids long. Between the trimmed V and J ends, which lost 5 bases and 4 bases, there was a span of 18 bases. Germline CDR1 reads MNHEY; CDR2 reads SMNVEV (reference sequence). The CDR3 loop is CASSPADWPAYEQYF. The CDR3 nucleotides are TGTGCCAGCAGTCCAGCGGACTGGCCAGCGTACGAGCAGTACTTC.

The chain couples TRBV4-1 to TRBJ1-4; the D is unclear. Trimming took 1 base from V and 3 from J, leaving 9 bases between them. This CDR3 region has 15 residues. Germline V gene sequence: CDR1 MGHRA, CDR2 YSYEKL. CDR3 in DNA: TGCGCCAGCAGCCAAGTGGGAGGTGCTAATGAAAAACTGTTTTTT. It is translated as CASSQVGGANEKLFF.

This clone has only a few counts. The chain employs TRBV28 and TRBJ2-7; 7 nucleotides match TRBD2. CDR1 is MDHEN, CDR2 SYDVKM, per germline. The V and J ends lost 7 bases and 6 bases, in that order; junction bases with no gene match: 9. This CDR3 region has 13 residues. The CDR3 sequence is CASTPAGEPEQYF. The CDR3 DNA reads TGTGCCAGCACCCCTGCGGGAGAACCCGAGCAGTACTTC.

This clone has a handful of counts. The chain uses TRBV6-1 and TRBJ2-5; 8 bases are shared with TRBD1. Germline CDR1 reads MNHNS; CDR2 reads SASEGT. Trimming took 6 bases from V and 3 from J; bases not matched to a gene: 9. This CDR3 spans 15 amino acids. The CDR3 sequence: CASSRGDRTKETQYF. DNA of the CDR3: TGTGCCAGCAGCAGGGGGGACAGGACAAAAGAGACCCAGTACTTC.

This clone was detected only a few times. The rearrangement joins TRBV28 to TRBJ2-1; 11 nucleotides match TRBD2. Unmatched junction bases numbered 17, after V lost 5 bases and J lost 8 bases. The CDR3 is 18 residues long. Germline V gives CDR1 MDHEN, CDR2 SYDVKM. This CDR3 is CASSTPGLAEGVRHEQFF. CDR3 DNA: TGTGCCAGCAGTACACCGGGACTAGCGGAGGGGGTTCGCCATGAGCAGTTCTTC.

The genes are TRBV15 and TRBJ1-1; 8 nucleotides align to TRBD1. Germline CDR1 and CDR2: LNHNV and YYDKDF (reference sequence). CDR3 length equals 15 residues. V shed 3 bases, J shed 1 base, and the junction held 4 bases outside the gene matches. In nucleotides, the CDR3 is TGTGCCACCAGCAGGTGGGACAGGCCGAACACTGAAGCTTTCTTT. It translates to CATSRWDRPNTEAFF.

J is TRBJ2-2 and V is TRBV19; 9 bases are shared with TRBD2. The CDR3 covers 14 residues. J was trimmed by 6 bases and V by 10 bases; bases with no gene match: 9. Germline CDR1 reads LNHDA; CDR2 reads SQIVND (reference sequence). This CDR3 is CATRGGRVSGELFF. The CDR3 DNA reads as TGTGCCACCCGCGGCGGGAGGGTATCCGGGGAGCTGTTTTTT.

This chain uses TRBV15 with TRBJ2-7, with unresolved D. The CDR3 has 14 amino acids. The V and J ends lost 0 bases and 7 bases respectively, with 13 bases between them. The germline gives CDR1 LNHNV, CDR2 YYDKDF (reference sequence). CDR3 protein: CATSRDLGPREQYF. As DNA, the CDR3 is TGTGCCACCAGCAGAGATCTAGGTCCAAGGGAGCAGTACTTC.

The V gene is TRBV9, the J gene TRBJ2-3, with a weak D call TRBD2 (6 bases). This CDR3 is built from 15 residues. The germline gives CDR1 SGDLS, CDR2 YYNGEE. The germline V and J ends were trimmed by 2 bases and 2 bases, with 12 bases remaining between them. The CDR3 reads CASSVGLGNTDTQYF. The DNA for the CDR3 is TGTGCCAGCAGCGTGGGACTGGGAAACACAGATACGCAGTATTTT.

The chain employs TRBV28 and TRBJ2-7; D might be TRBD1 (6 bases). There are 18 residues in the CDR3. Trimming cost V 4 bases and J 0 bases, with 22 bases left between them. Germline CDR1 reads MDHEN; CDR2 reads SYDVKM. The CDR3 here is CASSWIGDINLSSYEQYF. CDR3 in DNA: TGTGCCAGCAGTTGGATAGGGGACATTAACCTCAGCTCCTACGAGCAGTACTTC.

The V call is TRBV6-5, the J call TRBJ1-2; D is perhaps TRBD1 (5 bases). Trimming stripped 7 bases from V and 6 bases from J, with 15 bases between. This CDR3 is 13 amino acids long. Germline V lookup: CDR1 MNHEY, CDR2 SVGAGI. This CDR3 is CASIQRGGDGYTF. The CDR3 nucleotides read TGTGCCAGCATCCAACGAGGAGGGGATGGCTACACCTTC.

This clone was counted a few times. The rearrangement joins TRBV6-1 to TRBJ2-7; TRBD2 is a possible D gene (5 bases). This CDR3 has 14 residues. Trimming stripped 8 bases from V and 2 bases from J, with 16 bases between. Germline values: CDR1 MNHNS, CDR2 SASEGT. For the CDR3, the DNA is TGTGCCAGCGACGCTCCGGGATTAACCTACGAGCAGTACTTC. This encodes CASDAPGLTYEQYF.

The rearrangement links TRBV6-6 to TRBJ1-1; D not certain. V shed 7 bases and J shed 10 bases, with 16 bases lying between them. CDR3 size: 12 residues. CDR1 and CDR2 (germline): MNHNY, SVGAGI (reference sequence). The CDR3 nucleotides read TGTGCCAGCATCCCCCCCGGGTTCGGAGCTTTCTTT. Its translation is CASIPPGFGAFF.

Here the CDR3 reads CAISENRGAHYGYTF. The CDR3 DNA reads TGTGCCATCAGTGAAAACAGGGGGGCACACTATGGCTACACCTTC. This rearrangement joins TRBV10-3 to TRBJ1-2; 8 positions match TRBD1. Germline-derived CDR1 and CDR2 are ENHRY and SYGVKD. The CDR3 spans 15 residues. V was clipped by 3 bases and J by 3 bases; unmatched bases: 6.

This clone showed up just a few times. CDR3 residues: CASSLDTGVETQYF. In nucleotides, the CDR3 is TGCGCCAGCAGCCTGGACACAGGGGTTGAGACCCAGTACTTC. The rearrangement uses TRBV4-1 and TRBJ2-5, with 7 bases lining up with TRBD1. Looked up from germline, CDR1 is MGHRA and CDR2 is YSYEKL. The junction had 7 bases not matched to a gene; V was cut back by 4 bases and J by 5 bases. This CDR3 contains 14 residues.

The gene calls are TRBV28 and TRBJ2-7, with D unclear. The CDR3 sequence is 15 residues long. Trimming took off 5 bases at V and 0 bases at J, with 14 bases between the two ends. Germline loops: CDR1 MDHEN, CDR2 SYDVKM. The CDR3 coding sequence is TGTGCCAGCAGTGTCCCTAGAGGAGACTCCTACGAGCAGTACTTC. It specifies CASSVPRGDSYEQYF.